The clone carrying this TCR beta chain appeared a few times. Its antigen is undetermined. The data derive from a study of lung T cells in sarcoidosis with Löfgren's syndrome. In the study overall: Bronchoalveolar lavage fluid in sarcoidosis accumulates CD4+ T cells.

This CDR3 region has 12 residues. The V gene's germline CDR1 is SGHAT and CDR2 FQDESV (reference sequence). V lost 8 bases, J lost 5 bases, and 4 bases stayed unmatched. TCRdb used MiXCR to reprocess the reads, holding one entry per CDR3 protein. The sample records 60,000 or so distinct CDR3 sequences, less than 25% being singletons. Whole-study findings and limits: These T cells possibly recognize a putative, unidentified sarcoidosis-associated antigen. Löfgren's syndrome patients reportedly showed greatest TRAV12-1 and TRBV2 expansion versus controls.

The clonotype was recovered from a human donor with sarcoidosis (Löfgren's syndrome or another form), or a control subject (not recorded which). Sequencing was done on a sample of CD4+ T cells from PBMCs. The V call is TRBV11-1, the J call TRBJ2-5; 8 bases line up with TRBD2. The DNA of the CDR3 is TGTGCCAGCGGACTAGCAGGGGAGACCCAGTACTTC. Its translation: CASGLAGETQYF.